This is a list of T cell receptor beta chains from one sample in a study of cytomegalovirus exposure and HLA in healthy donors. Only in-frame clones appear in the TCRdb table, and some are missing; sequencing was by immunoSEQ multiplex PCR. The profile covers about 25,000 clones, with more than 70% appearing a single time and roughly 4.3% taken by the ten largest. The sequenced sample consisted of PBMCs. Receptors were obtained from a male donor in good health and CMV-seronegative. CDR3s include the opening cysteine and the closing phenylalanine or tryptophan. A clone size is listed for some rows: how often the clone was seen (once, few, many), or a class if it is expanded.

j_call v_call clone_size cdr3_aa
TRBJ2-7 TRBV28 few CASSFALVSSYEQYF
TRBJ2-7 TRBV5-1 NA CASSLEGQDYEQYF
TRBJ2-7 TRBV30 NA CAWSFYYEQYF
TRBJ1-6 TRBV11-2 few CASSLEGGRVGPLHF
TRBJ2-7 TRBV4-1 NA CASSQDHPSPALQYF
TRBJ2-2 TRBV7-3 NA CASSRGPTGELFF
TRBJ2-3 TRBV2 NA CASSVSGRQTSTDTQYF
NA TRBV28 once CASSSQGRTDYEQYF
TRBJ2-5 TRBV28 NA CASKGPDRGWEETQYF
TRBJ2-1 TRBV7-2 NA CASSSTGGSYNEQFF
TRBJ2-3 TRBV19 NA CASSVGLAGGSGTDTQYF
TRBJ1-4 TRBV30 few CASPGTGNEKLFF
TRBJ2-3 TRBV5-4 NA CASSLRLAGGPLDTQYF